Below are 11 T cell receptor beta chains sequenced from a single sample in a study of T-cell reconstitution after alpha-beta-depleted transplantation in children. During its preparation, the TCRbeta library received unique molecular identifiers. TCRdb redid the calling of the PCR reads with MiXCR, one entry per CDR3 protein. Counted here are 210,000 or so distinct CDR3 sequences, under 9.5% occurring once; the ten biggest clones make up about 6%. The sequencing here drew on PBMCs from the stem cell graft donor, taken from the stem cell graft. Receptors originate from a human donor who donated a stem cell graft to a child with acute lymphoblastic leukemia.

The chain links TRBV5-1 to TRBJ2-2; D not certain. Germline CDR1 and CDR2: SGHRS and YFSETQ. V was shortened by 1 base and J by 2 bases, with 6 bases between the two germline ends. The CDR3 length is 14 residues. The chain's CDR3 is CASSLLLNTGELFF. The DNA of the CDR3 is TGCGCCAGCAGCTTGTTGCTTAACACCGGGGAGCTGTTTTTT.

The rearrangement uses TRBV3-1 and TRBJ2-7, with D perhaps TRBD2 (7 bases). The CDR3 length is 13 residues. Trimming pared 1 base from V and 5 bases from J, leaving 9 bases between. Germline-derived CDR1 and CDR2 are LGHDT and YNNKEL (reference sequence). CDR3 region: CASSQVRGHEQYF. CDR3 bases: TGTGCCAGCAGCCAAGTGCGGGGGCACGAGCAGTACTTC.

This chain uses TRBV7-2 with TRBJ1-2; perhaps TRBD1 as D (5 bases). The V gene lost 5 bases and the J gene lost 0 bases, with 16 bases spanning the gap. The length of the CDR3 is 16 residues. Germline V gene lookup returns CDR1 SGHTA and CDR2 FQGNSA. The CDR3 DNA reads TGTGCCAGCAGCCCCGGAGGACAAGTCGCTAACTATGGCTACACCTTC. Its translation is CASSPGGQVANYGYTF.

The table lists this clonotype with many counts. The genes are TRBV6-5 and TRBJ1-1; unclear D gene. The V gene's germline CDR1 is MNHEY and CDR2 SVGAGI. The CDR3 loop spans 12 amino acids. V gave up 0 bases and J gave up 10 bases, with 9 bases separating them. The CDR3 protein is CASSYSGLGAFF. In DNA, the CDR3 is TGTGCCAGCAGTTACTCGGGGTTAGGAGCTTTCTTT.

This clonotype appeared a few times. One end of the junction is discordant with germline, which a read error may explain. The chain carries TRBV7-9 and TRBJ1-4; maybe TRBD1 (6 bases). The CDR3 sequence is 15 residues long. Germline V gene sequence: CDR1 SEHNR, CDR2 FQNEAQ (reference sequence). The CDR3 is CSSSLEQGTNEKLFF. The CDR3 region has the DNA TGTTCCAGCAGCTTAGAACAGGGAACTAATGAAAAACTGTTTTTT.

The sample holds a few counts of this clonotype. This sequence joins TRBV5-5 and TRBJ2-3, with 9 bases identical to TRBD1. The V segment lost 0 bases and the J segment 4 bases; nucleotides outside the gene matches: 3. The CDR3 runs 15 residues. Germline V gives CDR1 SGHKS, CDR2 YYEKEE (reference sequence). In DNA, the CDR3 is TGTGCCAGCAGCTTGGAGACAGGGGGTTCAGATACGCAGTATTTT. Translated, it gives CASSLETGGSDTQYF.

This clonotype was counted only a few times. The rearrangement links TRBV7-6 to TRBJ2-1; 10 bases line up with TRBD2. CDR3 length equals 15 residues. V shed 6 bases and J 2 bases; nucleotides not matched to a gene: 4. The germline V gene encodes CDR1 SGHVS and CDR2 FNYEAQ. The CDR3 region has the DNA TGTGCCAGCAGAAAACTAGCGGGGCCCTACAATGAGCAGTTCTTC. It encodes CASRKLAGPYNEQFF.

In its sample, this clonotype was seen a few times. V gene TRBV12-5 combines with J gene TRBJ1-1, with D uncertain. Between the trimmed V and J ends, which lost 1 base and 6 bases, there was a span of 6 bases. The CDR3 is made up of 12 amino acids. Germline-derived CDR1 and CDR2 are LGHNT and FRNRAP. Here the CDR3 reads CASGLAPAEAFF. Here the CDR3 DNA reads TGTGCTAGTGGTTTGGCCCCAGCTGAAGCTTTCTTT.

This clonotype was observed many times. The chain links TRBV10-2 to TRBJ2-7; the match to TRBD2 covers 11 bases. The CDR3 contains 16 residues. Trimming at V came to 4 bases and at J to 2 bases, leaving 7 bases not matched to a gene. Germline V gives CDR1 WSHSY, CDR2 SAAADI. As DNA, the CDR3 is TGCGCCAGCAGTGCGGGACTAGCGGTCCCAGCCTACGAGCAGTACTTC. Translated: CASSAGLAVPAYEQYF.

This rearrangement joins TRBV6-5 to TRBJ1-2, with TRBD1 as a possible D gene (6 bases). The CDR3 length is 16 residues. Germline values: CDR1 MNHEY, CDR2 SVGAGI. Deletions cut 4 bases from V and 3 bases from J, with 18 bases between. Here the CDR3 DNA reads TGTGCCAGCAGTTGGGTCGGGACAAATCTATACTATGGCTACACCTTC. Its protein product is CASSWVGTNLYYGYTF.

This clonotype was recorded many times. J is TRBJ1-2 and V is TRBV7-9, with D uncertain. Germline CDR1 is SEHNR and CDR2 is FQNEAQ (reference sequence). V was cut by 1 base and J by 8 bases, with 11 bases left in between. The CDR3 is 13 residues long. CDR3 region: CASSLGEERGYTF. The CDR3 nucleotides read TGTGCCAGCAGCTTAGGGGAGGAAAGGGGCTACACCTTC.